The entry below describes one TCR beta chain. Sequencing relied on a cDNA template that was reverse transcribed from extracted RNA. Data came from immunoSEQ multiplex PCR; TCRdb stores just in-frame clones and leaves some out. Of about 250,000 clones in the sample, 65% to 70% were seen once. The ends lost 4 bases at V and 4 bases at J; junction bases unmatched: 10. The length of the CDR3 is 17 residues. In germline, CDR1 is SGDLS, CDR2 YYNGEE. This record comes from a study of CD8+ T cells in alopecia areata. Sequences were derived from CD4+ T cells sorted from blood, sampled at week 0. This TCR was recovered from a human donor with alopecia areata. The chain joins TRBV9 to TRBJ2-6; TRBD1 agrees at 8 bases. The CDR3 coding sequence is TGTGCCAGCAGCTCAGACAGGGGAGCGGCCGGGGCCAACGTCCTGACTTTC. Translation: CASSSDRGAAGANVLTF.